This TCR beta chain was captured in a study of coeliac disease. General study results and limits: Lamina propria and intraepithelial cell fractions may contain each other's cells. In active celiac disease, intraepithelial and lamina propria TRB and TRG repertoires were less clonal than controls. Known gliadin-specific TRB sequences: about 50% of the 18 coeliac samples, only 1 of 6 controls.

Details on this clone: Its cognate antigen is unknown.

Sequenced by immunoSEQ multiplex PCR; TCRdb stores in-frame clones only, minus some. The table has more than 3,000 clones, roughly 63% seen once; the top ten hold around 17%. The CDR3 has 14 amino acids. Germline V lookup: CDR1 MNHNS, CDR2 SASEGT. With V trimmed by 11 bases and J by 0 bases, 8 bases remained unmatched. The chain carries TRBV6-1 and TRBJ2-3; 7 bases align to TRBD1. Source material: lymphocytes from the gut lamina propria. The receptor was derived from a woman in her forties or fifties without celiac disease. The CDR3 loop is CAGIWDRSTDTQYF. For the CDR3, the DNA is TGTGCCGGCATTTGGGACAGAAGCACAGATACGCAGTATTTT.